This record covers a single T cell receptor (beta chain). The antigen is not known. The data were produced by immunoSEQ multiplex PCR, yet TCRdb's version contains in-frame clones alone and is incomplete. The sample holds about 1.5 million clones, 95% to 99% seen once. The source of the sample is a study of shared clonotypes between healthy human individuals. Notes on the study in general: Naive subsets typically showed greater estimated richness than memory subsets.

All donors were healthy HIV-negative adults lacking recent acute infections or vaccinations. This TCR was recovered from a man aged 25-45 years in good health. The sequencing input was naive CD4+ T cells sorted from blood. Indicated subset: CD45RA+ positively selected.

The CDR3 DNA follows: TGTGCCAGCATCAACACCGGACAGGGGTTTCTAGCGCAGTACTTC. Translating it yields CASINTGQGFLAQYF. The V gene is TRBV6-5, the J gene TRBJ2-7; 9 bases align to TRBD1. Losses at the gene ends were 7 bases for V and 9 bases for J; bases not matched to a gene: 16. The CDR3 consists of 15 residues. The germline V gene has CDR1 MNHEY and CDR2 SVGAGI.